Given below is one T cell receptor beta chain in context. This specimen belongs to a study of blood T cell repertoires in COVID-19. Study details: Specimens from acute and convalescent COVID-19 originated in the United States, Italy and Spain. The analysed material was cDNA or gDNA that came from T cells, B-cell-depleted T cells, or PBMCs.

Only in-frame clones appear in the TCRdb table, and some are missing; sequencing was by immunoSEQ multiplex PCR. Altogether under 300,000 clones are present, almost 90% being singletons, with the ten largest covering around 1.9%. Germline lookup yields CDR1 LGHNA and CDR2 YSLEER. The CDR3 is made up of 14 amino acids. V was cut by 0 bases and J by 2 bases, with 7 bases left in between. The chain combines TRBV4-3 with TRBJ1-2, with D hard to call. Sequencing input: peripheral blood. This clonotype was sampled from an older woman with COVID-19, enrolled during active disease. As DNA, the CDR3 is TGCGCCAGCAGCCAAGATGGGCAGAACTATGGCTACACCTTC. Protein: CASSQDGQNYGYTF.